These T cell receptor beta chains were read from a single sample in a study of T cell responses to AZD1222 COVID-19 vaccine. Sequenced by immunoSEQ multiplex PCR; TCRdb stores in-frame clones only, minus some. The sample lists around 160,000 clones; 75% to 90% were seen once. The sequences come from peripheral blood, collected on day 0 of MenACWY control vaccination. These receptors all come from an adult in good health. Both conserved end residues are part of each CDR3. A D gene is named only where the DNA matches it firmly. Size tells how often a clone was seen (once, few, many) or the class of an expanded clone, and some rows leave it out.

d_call j_call clone_size v_call cdr3_aa cdr3_nt
. TRBJ1-3 . TRBV2 CASSEENTIYF TGTGCCAGCAGTGAGGAAAACACCATATATTTT
. TRBJ2-3 . TRBV29-1 CSVGLGGGGDTQYF TGCAGCGTTGGGCTAGGGGGCGGGGGAGATACGCAGTATTTT
. TRBJ1-1 few TRBV5-1 CASSTDSRWTEAFF TGCGCCAGCAGCACGGACAGTCGGTGGACTGAAGCTTTCTTT
TRBD1 TRBJ2-1 . TRBV2 CASSGQGISVNEQFF TGTGCCAGCAGTGGACAGGGAATCTCTGTGAATGAGCAGTTCTTC
. TRBJ2-3 . TRBV9 CASSVAPGTDTDTQYF TGTGCCAGCAGCGTAGCCCCGGGGACTGACACAGATACGCAGTATTTT
TRBD2 TRBJ2-2 . TRBV5-1 CASGLAGFNTGELFF TGCGCCAGCGGGTTAGCGGGATTCAACACCGGGGAGCTGTTTTTT
TRBD1 TRBJ1-5 few TRBV6-5 CASSQDRRDNQPQHF TGTGCCAGCAGTCAGGACAGGAGAGACAATCAGCCCCAGCATTTT
TRBD1 TRBJ2-1 . TRBV7-9 CASSLVRDRVRNEQFF TGTGCCAGCAGCTTAGTACGGGACAGGGTGAGAAATGAGCAGTTCTTC
TRBD1 TRBJ2-1 few TRBV19 CASSNDRVNEQFF TGTGCCAGTAGCAATGACAGGGTTAATGAGCAGTTCTTC
. TRBJ1-6 . TRBV7-9 CASSLVQGTDSPLHF TGTGCCAGCAGCTTAGTGCAGGGAACAGATTCACCCCTCCACTTT
. TRBJ1-1 . TRBV19 CASSIWSGHSKRDTEAFF TGTGCCAGTAGTATTTGGTCTGGACACTCCAAGAGGGACACTGAAGCTTTCTTT
. TRBJ1-5 . TRBV19 CASSLLGSNQPQHF TGTGCCAGTAGTCTCCTCGGTAGCAATCAGCCCCAGCATTTT
. TRBJ2-5 once TRBV4-2 CASSQGPNTRETQYF TGTGCCAGCAGCCAAGGACCCAATACCCGGGAGACCCAGTACTTC
. TRBJ1-3 . TRBV5-1 CASSPSGSIISSGNTIYF TGCGCCAGCAGTCCCTCGGGGTCTATTATCAGCTCTGGAAACACCATATATTTT
. TRBJ1-2 . TRBV7-8 CASSLTHMRGYTF TGTGCCAGCAGCTTAACCCATATGCGGGGCTACACCTTC
. TRBJ1-5 . TRBV19 CASNRESDQPQHF TGTGCCAGTAACCGGGAGTCGGATCAGCCCCAGCATTTT
TRBD1 TRBJ1-4 . TRBV7-9 CASSLTGLGEKLFF TGTGCCAGCAGCTTGACAGGGCTGGGGGAAAAACTGTTTTTT
. TRBJ2-1 few TRBV27 CASSLSPTGINEQFF TGTGCCAGCAGTTTGTCTCCAACTGGTATCAATGAGCAGTTCTTC